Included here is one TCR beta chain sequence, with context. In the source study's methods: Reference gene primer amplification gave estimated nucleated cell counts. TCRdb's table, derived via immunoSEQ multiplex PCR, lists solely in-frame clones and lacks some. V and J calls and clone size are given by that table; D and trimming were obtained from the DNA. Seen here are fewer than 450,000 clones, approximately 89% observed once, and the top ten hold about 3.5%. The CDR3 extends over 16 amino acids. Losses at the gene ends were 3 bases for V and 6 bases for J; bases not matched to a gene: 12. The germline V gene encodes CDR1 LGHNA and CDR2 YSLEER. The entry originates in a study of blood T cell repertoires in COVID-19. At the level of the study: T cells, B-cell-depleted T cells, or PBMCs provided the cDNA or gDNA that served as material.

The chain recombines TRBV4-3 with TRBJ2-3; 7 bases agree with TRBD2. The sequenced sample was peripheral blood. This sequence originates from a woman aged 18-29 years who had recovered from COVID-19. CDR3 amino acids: CASSQALATEVDTQYF. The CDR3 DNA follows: TGCGCCAGCAGCCAGGCACTAGCGACAGAGGTGGATACGCAGTATTTT.